Detailed here is one T cell receptor beta chain. Antigen unknown. The data originate from a study of cytomegalovirus exposure and HLA in healthy donors. Germline CDR1 and CDR2: MDHEN and SYDVKM. The CDR3 totals 15 residues. Trimming pared 5 bases from V and 1 base from J, leaving 11 bases between. General study points: In a later analysis, V- and J-gene trimming of beta chains associated with a DCLRE1C missense variant, replicated independently. Being productive about 90% or about 30% of the time was typical of most TCR beta V segments in an earlier analysis. A likely sequencing artifact accounted for one observed cluster of highly shared sequence variants.

The primer mix had 60 Vbeta and 13 Jbeta primers. Only in-frame clones appear in the TCRdb table, and some are missing; sequencing was by immunoSEQ multiplex PCR. In all, the sample yields under 70,000 clones. Sequencing was carried out using PBMCs. The sequence was collected from a female donor in good health and CMV-seropositive. This rearrangement joins TRBV28 to TRBJ1-4; weak D call: TRBD1 (5 bases). CDR3 sequence reads: CASSPGGGTNEKLFF. Written as DNA, the CDR3 is TGTGCCAGCAGTCCCGGGGGGGGAACTAATGAAAAACTGTTTTTT.